This T cell receptor beta chain was captured in a study of blood T cell repertoires in COVID-19. The wider study: From the United States, Italy and Spain came samples of acute and convalescent COVID-19. Sources were T cells, B-cell-depleted T cells, or PBMCs; the material itself was cDNA or gDNA.

Per the authors' pipeline: Counts of nucleated cells, estimated from reference gene primer amplification, were obtained. This table comes from immunoSEQ multiplex PCR, and its TCRdb copy is limited to in-frame clones, with some not included. The DNA gave D and trimming, while V, J and clone size come from that table. The sample consists of about 91,000 clones, more than 60% of them appearing once. CDR3 length: 15 amino acids. V lost 1 base to trimming and J lost 5 bases; unmatched junction nucleotides: 7. Germline V gene lookup returns CDR1 SGHAT and CDR2 FQNNGV. The J gene is TRBJ2-5, the V gene TRBV11-2; 7 bases align to TRBD2. This TCR came from a man between 65 and 79 years old with acute or convalescent COVID-19. The sample was peripheral blood. For the CDR3, the DNA is TGTGCCAGCAGCTTAGTCCCCAGGCGGGGGGAGACCCAGTACTTC. It codes for CASSLVPRRGETQYF.